This T cell receptor beta chain came from a study of Graves' ophthalmopathy and Graves' hyperthyroidism. Study results and caveats: The authors also found most expanded thyroid clonotypes above 0.001 frequency in blood. A 13-signature model separated ophthalmopathy from stable hyperthyroidism, just under 90% sensitivity, 81.08% specificity. The model reached just under 71% sensitivity and around 72% specificity for predicting ophthalmopathy progression.

The authors isolated PBMCs from more than 9 ml of fresh peripheral blood. Concerning this clonotype: Its antigen is as yet unknown.

RNA transcripts were the source from which TCR beta CDR3 regions were amplified. The first-round RT-PCR employed HTBI primers together with the Qiagen OneStep RT-PCR kit. A multiplex PCR was then performed as the second round. In TCRdb, the multiplex PCR reads were re-called with MiXCR into one record per CDR3 protein. The sample records about 640,000 distinct CDR3 sequences, over 40% being singletons. Input material: peripheral blood. This clonotype originated in an adult man with Graves' ophthalmopathy.

CDR3 region: CASSQGWDGFF. In DNA, the CDR3 is TGTGCCAGCAGCCAGGGGTGGGACGGGTTCTTT. This chain joins TRBV14 and TRBJ1-1; D is possibly TRBD1 (5 bases). V was clipped by 3 bases and J by 14 bases, with 13 bases between them. Germline V lookup: CDR1 SGHDN, CDR2 FVKESK. This CDR3 has 11 residues.